Below, 19 T cell receptor beta chains from the same sample are listed, as sequenced in a study of blood T cell repertoires in COVID-19. TCRdb's copy holds only in-frame clones and misses some; the assay was immunoSEQ multiplex PCR. Among approximately 94,000 clones, just over 85% were seen once, and the ten largest hold roughly 4.6%. Sequences were obtained from peripheral blood. The receptor source for this set is a human donor in a cohort sampled during active COVID-19.

This clone occurred once. V usage is TRBV6-5 and J usage is TRBJ2-7; 9 nucleotides agree with TRBD1. V shed 6 bases, J shed 5 bases, and the junction held 8 bases outside the gene matches. Looked up from germline, CDR1 is MNHEY and CDR2 is SVGAGI. The CDR3 has 14 amino acids. For the CDR3, the DNA is TGTGCCAGCAGACAACAGGGGGCCTTCGACGAGCAGTACTTC. The encoded protein is CASRQQGAFDEQYF.

Comment on this clone: The same CDR3 can be traced to other DNA sequences in this sample. The chain is built from TRBV29-1 and TRBJ1-2; 7 bases align to TRBD1. Trimming cost V 4 bases and J 4 bases; bases outside gene matches: 3. The CDR3 consists of 12 residues. Germline CDR1 and CDR2: SQVTM and ANQGSEA. The CDR3 bases are TGCAGCGTTGTGAGGGGGCCCTATGGCTACACCTTC. This gives the protein CSVVRGPYGYTF.

The chain combines TRBV9 with TRBJ1-4, with 8 bases identical to TRBD1. The germline gives CDR1 SGDLS, CDR2 YYNGEE. The CDR3 has 15 residues. The J segment lost 10 bases and the V segment lost 0 bases, leaving 8 bases of the junction unmatched. The CDR3 is CASSVDAQGEGKLFF. The CDR3, as DNA: TGTGCCAGCAGCGTAGATGCACAGGGGGAGGGAAAACTGTTTTTT.

The chain joins TRBV6-6 to TRBJ2-5; D perhaps matches TRBD1 (6 bases). V lost 2 bases, J lost 9 bases, and 10 bases lay in between. CDR1 and CDR2 from the germline V gene are MNHNY and SVGAGI (reference sequence). The CDR3 spans 12 residues. CDR3 region: CASSYLTGPQYF. CDR3 in DNA: TGTGCCAGCAGTTACCTTACAGGGCCCCAGTACTTC.

The chain uses TRBV23-1 and TRBJ1-5, with D tentatively TRBD1 (5 bases). TRBV23-1 is given ORF status, its function remaining uncertain. V was trimmed by 0 bases and J by 7 bases, leaving 10 bases between them. This CDR3 has 14 amino acids. The CDR3, as DNA: TGCGCCAGCAGTCAATCGCAGGGCGGACAGCCCCAGCATTTT. It is translated as CASSQSQGGQPQHF.

The chain is built from TRBV6-6 and TRBJ1-5; perhaps TRBD1 as D (5 bases). The CDR3 extends over 13 amino acids. V was clipped by 2 bases and J by 7 bases, with 9 bases between them. CDR1 MNHNY and CDR2 SVGAGI come from the germline V gene (reference sequence). CDR3 bases: TGTGCCAGCAGTTACCGGGGGTCGCAGCCCCAGCATTTT. The encoded protein is CASSYRGSQPQHF.

V usage is TRBV5-4 and J usage is TRBJ1-4; D might be TRBD1 (5 bases). The CDR3 sequence is 14 residues long. Germline-derived CDR1 and CDR2 are SGHNT and YYREEE (reference sequence). The V gene lost 5 bases and the J gene lost 0 bases, with 8 bases spanning the gap. CDR3 protein: CASSPTATNEKLFF. CDR3 coding DNA: TGTGCCAGCAGTCCGACAGCAACTAATGAAAAACTGTTTTTT.

The J gene is TRBJ2-1, the V gene TRBV9; 7 positions match TRBD2. J was trimmed by 9 bases and V by 3 bases; bases with no gene match: 12. The germline CDR1 and CDR2 sequences are SGDLS and YYNGEE. The CDR3 is 15 residues long. The CDR3 region has the DNA TGTGCCAGCAGCGCACCGGGACTAAGATCGTCTGAGCAGTTCTTC. Its protein is CASSAPGLRSSEQFF.

V and J are TRBV4-2 and TRBJ2-3; the D gene is possibly TRBD1 (5 bases). Germline loops: CDR1 LGHNA, CDR2 YNFKEQ. The CDR3 length is 15 residues. The V gene lost 2 bases and the J gene lost 2 bases, with 11 bases spanning the gap. DNA for the CDR3: TGTGCCAGCAGCCAACAGACAGCTACCACAGATACGCAGTATTTT. Its translation is CASSQQTATTDTQYF.

Only one count was recorded for this clone. The rearrangement uses TRBV4-1 and TRBJ1-6, with D possibly being TRBD1 (5 bases). Germline assignment: CDR1 MGHRA and CDR2 YSYEKL. The CDR3 is made up of 18 amino acids. The V gene lost 0 bases and the J gene lost 0 bases, with 12 bases spanning the gap. In DNA, the CDR3 is TGCGCCAGCAGCCAAGACGGGGACGGGAGCTCCTATAATTCACCCCTCCACTTT. As protein: CASSQDGDGSSYNSPLHF.

This chain joins TRBV3-1 (or the pseudogene TRBV3-2) and TRBJ2-7; the D gene is possibly TRBD1 (5 bases). Trimming shortened V by 4 bases and J by 4 bases, and 14 bases separated the two germline ends. Per germline, CDR1 LGHDT and CDR2 YNNKEL (reference sequence). This CDR3 contains 14 residues. The chain's CDR3 is CASSPRAALYEQYF. In DNA, the CDR3 is TGTGCCAGCAGCCCCAGGGCGGCCCTTTACGAGCAGTACTTC.

The genes are TRBV6-2 or TRBV6-3 and TRBJ2-4; maybe TRBD1 (5 bases). The ends were cut back, 2 bases at V and 0 bases at J, with 11 bases in the middle. Germline CDR1 is MNHEY and CDR2 is SVGEGT. The CDR3 is 16 residues long. CDR3 sequence: CASSYLSTEAKNIQYF. In DNA form, the CDR3 reads TGTGCCAGCAGTTACCTCTCGACAGAAGCCAAAAACATTCAGTACTTC.

The V and J genes are TRBV28 and TRBJ2-1, with TRBD2 identical over 10 bases. Germline-derived CDR1 and CDR2 are MDHEN and SYDVKM. Trimming cost V 6 bases and J 9 bases; bases outside gene matches: 14. CDR3 size: 16 residues. DNA of the CDR3: TGTGCCAGCAGCCAGGTTGTGAGCGGGAGGGCCGGTGAGCAGTTCTTC. Residues: CASSQVVSGRAGEQFF. Filled out from reference TRBV28 and TRBJ2-1, the complete variable domain reads DVKVTQSSRYLVKRTGEKVFLECVQDMDHENMFWYRQDPGLGLRLIYFSYDVKMKEKGDIPEGYSVSREKKERFSLILESASTNQTSMYLCASSQVVSGRAGEQFFGPGTRLTVL.

The rearrangement links TRBV5-6 to TRBJ1-2, with TRBD1 matching over 7 bases. Germline CDR1 and CDR2: SGHDT and YYEEEE. CDR3 length equals 14 residues. The V and J ends lost 3 bases and 3 bases, in that order; junction bases with no gene match: 5. The CDR3 spells CASSSQGWDYGYTF. The DNA of the CDR3 is TGTGCCAGCAGCTCACAGGGGTGGGACTATGGCTACACCTTC.

This clone came up a few times. The chain links TRBV6-5 to TRBJ2-2; 7 bases match TRBD2. The V segment lost 6 bases and the J segment 5 bases; nucleotides outside the gene matches: 9. The CDR3 has 15 amino acids. Germline CDR1 MNHEY, CDR2 SVGAGI. CDR3 sequence: CASRRSGTLTGELFF. The CDR3 DNA is TGTGCCAGCAGGAGAAGCGGGACCCTGACCGGGGAGCTGTTTTTT.

The rearrangement joins TRBV28 to TRBJ2-1; tentatively, D is TRBD2 (5 bases). With 5 bases removed from V and 0 bases from J, the gap between germline ends came to 11 bases. The V gene's germline CDR1 is MDHEN and CDR2 SYDVKM. The CDR3 consists of 15 residues. The CDR3 coding sequence is TGTGCCAGCAGTGAAGCGGATCCCTCCTACAATGAGCAGTTCTTC. Protein: CASSEADPSYNEQFF.

The chain combines TRBV4-1 with TRBJ1-1; 7 bases match TRBD1. Germline CDR1 MGHRA, CDR2 YSYEKL. The V segment lost 1 base and the J segment 1 base; nucleotides outside the gene matches: 3. The CDR3 extends over 15 amino acids. In DNA form, the CDR3 reads TGCGCCAGCAGCCAAGTAGGGACAGAGAACACTGAAGCTTTCTTT. Translated, it gives CASSQVGTENTEAFF.

This clone was observed a handful of times. This sequence joins TRBV18 and TRBJ2-7; 8 bases match TRBD2. J lost 5 bases, V lost 2 bases, and 2 bases had no gene match. The CDR3 spans 13 residues. Germline CDR1 and CDR2: KGHSH and LQKENI. This chain's CDR3 is CASSPVSGNEQYF. In DNA form, the CDR3 reads TGTGCCAGCTCACCAGTTAGCGGGAACGAGCAGTACTTC. Variable domain in full (rest from reference TRBV18 and TRBJ2-7): NAGVMQNPRHLVRRRGQEARLRCSPMKGHSHVYWYRQLPEEGLKFMVYLQKENIIDESGMPKERFSAEFPKEGPSILRIQQVVRGDSAAYFCASSPVSGNEQYFGPGTRLTVT.

The rearrangement joins TRBV6-6 to TRBJ2-1, with a tentative D call TRBD1 (6 bases). CDR3 length: 14 residues. Germline V gives CDR1 MNHNY, CDR2 SVGAGI (reference sequence). Trimming removed 2 bases at V and 8 bases at J, with 13 bases between. Here the CDR3 DNA reads TGTGCCAGCAGTTACACCAGGGACACGGATGAGCAGTTCTTC. Protein: CASSYTRDTDEQFF.